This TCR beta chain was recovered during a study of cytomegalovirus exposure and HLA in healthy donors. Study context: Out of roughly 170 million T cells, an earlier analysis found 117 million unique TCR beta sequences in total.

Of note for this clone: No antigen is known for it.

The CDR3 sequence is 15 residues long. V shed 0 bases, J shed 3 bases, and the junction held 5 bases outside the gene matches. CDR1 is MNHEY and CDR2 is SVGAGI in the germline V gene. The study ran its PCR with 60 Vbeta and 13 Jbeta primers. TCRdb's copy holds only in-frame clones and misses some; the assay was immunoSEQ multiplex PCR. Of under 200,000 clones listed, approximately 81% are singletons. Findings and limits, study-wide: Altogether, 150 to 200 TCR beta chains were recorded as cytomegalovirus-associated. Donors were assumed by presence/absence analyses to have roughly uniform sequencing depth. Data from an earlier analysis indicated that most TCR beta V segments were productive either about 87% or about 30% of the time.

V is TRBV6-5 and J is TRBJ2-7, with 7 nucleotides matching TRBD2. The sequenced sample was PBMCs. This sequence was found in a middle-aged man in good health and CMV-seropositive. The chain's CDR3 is CASSYSSGTFYEQYF. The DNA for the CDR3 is TGTGCCAGCAGTTACTCGAGCGGGACCTTCTACGAGCAGTACTTC.